This TCR beta chain derives from a study of control samples from healthy donors and cancer patients. Germline V CDR1 and CDR2: KGHSH, LQKENI. V gave up 6 bases and J gave up 2 bases; unmatched junction bases: 3. This CDR3 has 14 residues. The method was immunoSEQ multiplex PCR; TCRdb's version includes in-frame clones alone and lacks a portion of them. Of about 79,000 clones in the sample, 93% were seen once. The sequence was obtained from a middle-aged woman with lung cancer. V usage is TRBV18 and J usage is TRBJ1-2; 10 bases match TRBD1. The material sequenced was PBMCs. The CDR3 here is CASSRTGGNYGYTF. The CDR3 nucleotides are TGTGCCAGCTCCAGGACAGGGGGGAACTATGGCTACACCTTC.